This TCR beta chain was recovered during a study of blood T cell repertoires in COVID-19. As for the study in general: T cells, B-cell-depleted T cells, or PBMCs provided the cDNA or gDNA that served as material.

Per the authors' pipeline: Nucleated cell counts were estimated from reference gene primer amplification. Here immunoSEQ multiplex PCR was the method, and the copy in TCRdb shows in-frame clones only, minus some. V, J and clone size are those of that table, while D and trimming were read from the DNA. The sample lists 230,000 or so clones, 70% to 90% seen once, with roughly 14% in the top ten. The V and J ends lost 6 bases and 9 bases respectively, with 15 bases between them. Germline CDR1 is MDHEN and CDR2 is SYDVKM. The CDR3 loop spans 13 amino acids. Material for sequencing was PBMCs or T cells enriched from blood (not recorded which). The chain couples TRBV28 to TRBJ2-4; D perhaps matches TRBD2 (5 bases). The receptor's source is a woman between 45 and 60 years old with acute COVID-19. The CDR3 spells CASRWTSRGIQYF. The CDR3 DNA is TGTGCCAGCAGATGGACTTCCCGGGGCATTCAGTACTTC.